This T cell receptor (beta chain) was profiled in a study of T cells in Graves' hyperthyroidism and ophthalmopathy. About the research overall: Peripheral blood was taken when the disease was first diagnosed, before any treatment began. Study-level results: A model using 13 V-J features told ophthalmopathy apart from stable hyperthyroidism.

This clonotype was counted at least ten times. Antigen: not known. What was amplified from RNA transcripts were TCR beta CDR3 regions. The HTBI primer set was used in a first-round RT-PCR of the TCR CDR3. TCRdb reanalysed the multiplex PCR reads using MiXCR and keeps one entry per CDR3 protein. The data show about 380,000 distinct CDR3 sequences, under 20% seen once. The diagnoses drew upon clinical symptoms, serum thyroxine and TRAb, thyroid ultrasound and orbital computed tomography. The sequence was obtained from a man between 18 and 35 years old with Graves' ophthalmopathy. The specimen was blood.

The CDR3 coding sequence is TGTGCCAGCAGTGTCTTTCCTATAGAGATGCCTCCCTACGAGCAGTACTTC. This codes for CASSVFPIEMPPYEQYF. This sequence joins TRBV2 and TRBJ2-7; unclear D gene. CDR1 is SNHLY, CDR2 FYNNEI, per germline. Trimming pared 4 bases from V and 2 bases from J, leaving 21 bases between. This CDR3 spans 17 amino acids.